This TCR beta chain was sequenced for a study of immune characterization of retroperitoneal liposarcoma. TCRdb fed the PCR reads into MiXCR, producing one record per CDR3 protein. This repertoire shows about 10,000 distinct CDR3 sequences, around a quarter found once; its top ten account for 7.5% to 9.5%. The CDR3 has 14 residues. V was clipped by 3 bases and J by 1 base, with 7 bases between them. This clonotype showed up many times. This rearrangement joins TRBV12-3 or TRBV12-4 to TRBJ2-4, with D perhaps matching TRBD1 (6 bases). Sequencing used tumor tissue. This clonotype was obtained from a female donor with retroperitoneal liposarcoma. The DNA for the CDR3 is TGTGCCAGCAGTTTGGGGGCCGCCAAAAACATTCAGTACTTC. As protein: CASSLGAAKNIQYF.